The clone carrying this TCR beta chain was observed a few times. The CDR3 runs 15 residues. The germline CDR1 and CDR2 sequences are DFQATT and SNEGSKA (reference sequence). V gave up 0 bases and J gave up 4 bases, with 15 bases separating them. A single record per CDR3 protein comes from TCRdb applying MiXCR to the RT-PCR reads. The repertoire holds more than 550,000 distinct CDR3 sequences, with 12% to 15% as singletons. The genes are TRBV20-1 and TRBJ1-2; weak D call: TRBD1 (6 bases). This receptor was identified in a female donor in good health, serving as a healthy control. The specimen was memory CD4+ T cells from blood. The CDR3 DNA is TGCAGTGCTAGAGATCGGTGGGGGGCTGGCTATGGCTACACCTTC. It is translated as CSARDRWGAGYGYTF.